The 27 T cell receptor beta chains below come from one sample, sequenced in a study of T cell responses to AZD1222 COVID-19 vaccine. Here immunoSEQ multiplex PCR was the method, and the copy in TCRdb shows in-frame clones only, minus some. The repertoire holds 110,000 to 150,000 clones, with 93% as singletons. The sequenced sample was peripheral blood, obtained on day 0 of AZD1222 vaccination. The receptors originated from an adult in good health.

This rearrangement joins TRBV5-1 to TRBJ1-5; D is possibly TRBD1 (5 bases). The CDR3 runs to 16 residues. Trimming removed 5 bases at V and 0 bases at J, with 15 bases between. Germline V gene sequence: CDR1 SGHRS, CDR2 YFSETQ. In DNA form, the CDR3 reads TGCGCCAGCAGTACCATAGGGACCTATAGCAATCAGCCCCAGCATTTT. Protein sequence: CASSTIGTYSNQPQHF.

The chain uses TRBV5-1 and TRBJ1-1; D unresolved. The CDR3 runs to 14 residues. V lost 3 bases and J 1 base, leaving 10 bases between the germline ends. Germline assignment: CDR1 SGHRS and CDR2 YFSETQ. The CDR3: CASSYDPANTEAFF. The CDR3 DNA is TGCGCCAGCAGCTATGATCCGGCGAACACTGAAGCTTTCTTT.

This chain's CDR3 is CASTLTAYGYTF. The CDR3 coding sequence is TGTGCCAGCACCCTGACTGCGTATGGCTACACCTTC. The chain combines TRBV5-6 with TRBJ1-2; no clear D gene. CDR3 length: 12 amino acids. Germline loops: CDR1 SGHDT, CDR2 YYEEEE. V lost 6 bases to trimming and J lost 5 bases, with 11 bases between them.

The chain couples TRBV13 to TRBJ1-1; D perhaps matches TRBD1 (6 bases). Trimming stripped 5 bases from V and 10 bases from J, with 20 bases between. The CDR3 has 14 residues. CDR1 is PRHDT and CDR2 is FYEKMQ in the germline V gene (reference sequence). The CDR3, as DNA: TGTGCCAGCAGCAGACAGGTTCAGAGCTCGGGAGCTTTCTTT. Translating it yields CASSRQVQSSGAFF.

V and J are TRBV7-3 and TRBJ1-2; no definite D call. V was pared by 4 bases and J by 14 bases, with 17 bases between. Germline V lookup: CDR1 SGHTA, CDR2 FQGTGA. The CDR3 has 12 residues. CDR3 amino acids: CASSSSIGEKTF. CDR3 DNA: TGTGCCAGCAGCTCTTCTATCGGAGAGAAAACCTTC.

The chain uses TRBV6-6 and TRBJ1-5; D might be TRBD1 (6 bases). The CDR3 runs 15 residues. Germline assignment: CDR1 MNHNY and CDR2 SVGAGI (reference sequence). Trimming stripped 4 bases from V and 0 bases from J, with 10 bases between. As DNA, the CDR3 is TGTGCCAGCAGTTCGGGGGGGCTTAGCAATCAGCCCCAGCATTTT. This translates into CASSSGGLSNQPQHF.

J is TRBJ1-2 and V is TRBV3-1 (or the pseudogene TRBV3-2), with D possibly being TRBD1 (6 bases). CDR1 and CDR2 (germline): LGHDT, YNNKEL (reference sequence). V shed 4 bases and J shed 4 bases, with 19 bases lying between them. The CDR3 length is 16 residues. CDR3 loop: CASSRGGGSRFYGYTF. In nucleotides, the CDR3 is TGTGCCAGCAGCCGGGGAGGGGGATCACGCTTCTATGGCTACACCTTC.

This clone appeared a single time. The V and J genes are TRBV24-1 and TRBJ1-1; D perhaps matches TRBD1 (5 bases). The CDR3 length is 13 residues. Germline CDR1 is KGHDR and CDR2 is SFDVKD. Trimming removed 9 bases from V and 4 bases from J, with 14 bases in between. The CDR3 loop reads CATQGAMFTEAFF. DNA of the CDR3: TGTGCCACCCAAGGGGCGATGTTCACTGAAGCTTTCTTT.

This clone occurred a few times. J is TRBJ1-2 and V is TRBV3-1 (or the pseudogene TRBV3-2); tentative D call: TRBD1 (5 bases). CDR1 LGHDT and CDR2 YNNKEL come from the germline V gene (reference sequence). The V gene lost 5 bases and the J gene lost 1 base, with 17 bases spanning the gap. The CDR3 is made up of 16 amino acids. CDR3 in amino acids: CASSSPGTESNYGYTF. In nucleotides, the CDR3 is TGTGCCAGCAGCTCGCCCGGGACGGAGAGTAACTATGGCTACACCTTC.

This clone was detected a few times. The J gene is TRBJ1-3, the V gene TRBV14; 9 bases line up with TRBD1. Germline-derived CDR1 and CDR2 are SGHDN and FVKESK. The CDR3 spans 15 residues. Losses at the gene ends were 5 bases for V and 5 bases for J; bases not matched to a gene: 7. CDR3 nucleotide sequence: TGTGCCAGCAGCTCACTGGACAGGGGACGAAACACCATATATTTT. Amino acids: CASSSLDRGRNTIYF.

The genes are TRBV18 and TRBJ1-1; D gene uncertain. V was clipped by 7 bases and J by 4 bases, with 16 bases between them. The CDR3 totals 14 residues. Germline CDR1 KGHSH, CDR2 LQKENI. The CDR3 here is CASWNQQAGTEAFF. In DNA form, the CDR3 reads TGTGCCAGCTGGAACCAGCAGGCAGGCACTGAAGCTTTCTTT.

In nucleotides, the CDR3 is TGTGCCAGCAGCCCAGGACAGGGGCCCTACGAGCAGTACTTC. Its translation: CASSPGQGPYEQYF. The chain employs TRBV7-3 and TRBJ2-7; 9 positions agree with TRBD1. After removal of 5 bases from V and 2 bases from J, the junction contained 4 bases not matched to a gene. The CDR3 totals 14 residues. Germline CDR1 reads SGHTA; CDR2 reads FQGTGA. Full variable domain (missing parts from reference TRBV7-3 and TRBJ2-7): GAGVSQTPSNKVTEKGKYVELRCDPISGHTALYWYRQSLGQGPEFLIYFQGTGAADDSGLPNDRFFAVRPEGSVSTLKIQRTERGDSAVYLCASSPGQGPYEQYFGPGTRLTVT.

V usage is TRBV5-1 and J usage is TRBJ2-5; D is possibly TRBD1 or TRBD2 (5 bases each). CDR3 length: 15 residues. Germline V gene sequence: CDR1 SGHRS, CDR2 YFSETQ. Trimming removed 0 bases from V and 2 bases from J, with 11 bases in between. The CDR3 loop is CASSLAGAVQETQYF. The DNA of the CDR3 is TGCGCCAGCAGCTTGGCCGGGGCAGTACAAGAGACCCAGTACTTC.

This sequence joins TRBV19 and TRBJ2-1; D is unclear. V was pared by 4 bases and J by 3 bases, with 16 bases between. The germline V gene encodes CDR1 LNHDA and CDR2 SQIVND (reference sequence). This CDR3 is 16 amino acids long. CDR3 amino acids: CASSKRPRTGYNEQFF. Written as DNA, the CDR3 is TGTGCCAGTAGTAAACGCCCAAGGACGGGCTACAATGAGCAGTTCTTC. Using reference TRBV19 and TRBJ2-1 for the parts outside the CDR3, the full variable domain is DGGITQSPKYLFRKEGQNVTLSCEQNLNHDAMYWYRQDPGQGLRLIYYSQIVNDFQKGDIAEGYSVSREKKESFPLTVTSAQKNPTAFYLCASSKRPRTGYNEQFFGPGTRLTVL.

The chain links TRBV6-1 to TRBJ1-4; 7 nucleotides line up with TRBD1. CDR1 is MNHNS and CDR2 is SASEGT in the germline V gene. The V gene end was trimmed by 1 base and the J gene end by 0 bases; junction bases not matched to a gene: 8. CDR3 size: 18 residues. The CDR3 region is CASSEEGAGGPTNEKLFF. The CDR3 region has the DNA TGTGCCAGCAGTGAAGAGGGGGCAGGAGGACCAACTAATGAAAAACTGTTTTTT.

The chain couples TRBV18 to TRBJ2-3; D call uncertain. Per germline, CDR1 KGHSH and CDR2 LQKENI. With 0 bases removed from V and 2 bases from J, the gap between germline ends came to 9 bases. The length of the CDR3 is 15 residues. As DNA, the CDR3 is TGTGCCAGCTCACCACCTCAAGGGATCACAGATACGCAGTATTTT. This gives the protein CASSPPQGITDTQYF.

The CDR3 loop reads CASSTHREGEQYF. The CDR3 DNA reads TGTGCCAGCTCAACTCACAGGGAGGGCGAGCAGTACTTC. The chain is built from TRBV18 and TRBJ2-7, with a possible D match to TRBD2 (7 bases). Germline lookup yields CDR1 KGHSH and CDR2 LQKENI. Trimming pared 5 bases from V and 6 bases from J, leaving 14 bases between. The CDR3 has 13 residues.

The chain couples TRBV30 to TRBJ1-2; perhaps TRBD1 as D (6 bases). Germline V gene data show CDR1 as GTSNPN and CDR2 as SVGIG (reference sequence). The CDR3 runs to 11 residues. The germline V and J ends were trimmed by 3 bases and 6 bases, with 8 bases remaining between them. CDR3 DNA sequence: TGTGCCTGGAGCACAGGGCATGGCTACACCTTC. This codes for CAWSTGHGYTF.

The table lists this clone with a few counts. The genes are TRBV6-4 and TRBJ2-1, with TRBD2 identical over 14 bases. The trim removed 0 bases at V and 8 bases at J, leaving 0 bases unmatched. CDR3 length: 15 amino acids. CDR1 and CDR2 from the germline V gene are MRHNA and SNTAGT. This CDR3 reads CASSDSTSGGDEQFF. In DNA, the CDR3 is TGTGCCAGCAGTGACTCGACTAGCGGGGGGGATGAGCAGTTCTTC.

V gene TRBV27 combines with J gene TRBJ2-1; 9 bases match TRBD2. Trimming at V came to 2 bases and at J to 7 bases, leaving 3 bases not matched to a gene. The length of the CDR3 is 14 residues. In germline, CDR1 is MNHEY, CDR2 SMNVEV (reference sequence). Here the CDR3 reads CASSLAGGANEQFF. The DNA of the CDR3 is TGTGCCAGCAGTTTAGCGGGGGGGGCGAATGAGCAGTTCTTC.

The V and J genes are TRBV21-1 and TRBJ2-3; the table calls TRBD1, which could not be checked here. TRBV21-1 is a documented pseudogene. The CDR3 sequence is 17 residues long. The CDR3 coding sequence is TGTGCCAGCAGCAAAGAGTGGCAGGGGGTCAGCACAGATACGCAGTATTTT. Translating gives CASSKEWQGVSTDTQYF.

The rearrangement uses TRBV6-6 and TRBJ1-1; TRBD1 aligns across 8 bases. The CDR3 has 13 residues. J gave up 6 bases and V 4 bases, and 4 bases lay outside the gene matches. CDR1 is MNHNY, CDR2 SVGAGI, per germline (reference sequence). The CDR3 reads CASSWGQAPEAFF. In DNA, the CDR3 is TGTGCCAGCAGTTGGGGACAGGCCCCTGAAGCTTTCTTT.

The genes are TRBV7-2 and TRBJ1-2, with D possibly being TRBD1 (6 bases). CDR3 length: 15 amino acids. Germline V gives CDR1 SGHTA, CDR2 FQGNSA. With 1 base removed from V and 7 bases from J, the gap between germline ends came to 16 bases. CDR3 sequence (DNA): TGTGCCAGCAGCTTAGATTTCGGGGGGCGCGGTGGCTACACCTTC. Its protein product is CASSLDFGGRGGYTF. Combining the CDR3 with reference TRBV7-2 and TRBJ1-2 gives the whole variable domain GAGVSQSPSNKVTEKGKDVELRCDPISGHTALYWYRQSLGQGLEFLIYFQGNSAPDKSGLPSDRFSAERTGGSVSTLTIQRTQQEDSAVYLCASSLDFGGRGGYTFGSGTRLTVV.

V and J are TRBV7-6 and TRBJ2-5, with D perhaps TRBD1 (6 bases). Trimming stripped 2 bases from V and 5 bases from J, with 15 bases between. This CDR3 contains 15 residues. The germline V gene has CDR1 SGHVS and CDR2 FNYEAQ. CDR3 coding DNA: TGTGCCAGCAGCTTAAATTGGGGGCGAGCGGAGACCCAGTACTTC. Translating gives CASSLNWGRAETQYF.

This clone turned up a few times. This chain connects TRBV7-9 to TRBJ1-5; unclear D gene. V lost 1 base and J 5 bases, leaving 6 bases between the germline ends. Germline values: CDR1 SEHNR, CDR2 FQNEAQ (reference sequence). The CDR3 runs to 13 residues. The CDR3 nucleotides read TGTGCCAGCAGCTTAGACGGTTATCAGCCCCAGCATTTT. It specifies CASSLDGYQPQHF.

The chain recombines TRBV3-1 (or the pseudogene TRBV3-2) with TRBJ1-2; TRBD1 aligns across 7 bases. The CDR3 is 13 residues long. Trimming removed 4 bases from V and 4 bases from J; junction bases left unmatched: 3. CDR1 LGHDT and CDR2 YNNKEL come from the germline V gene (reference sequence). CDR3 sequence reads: CASSPRDSYGYTF. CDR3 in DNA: TGTGCCAGCAGCCCCCGGGACAGCTATGGCTACACCTTC.

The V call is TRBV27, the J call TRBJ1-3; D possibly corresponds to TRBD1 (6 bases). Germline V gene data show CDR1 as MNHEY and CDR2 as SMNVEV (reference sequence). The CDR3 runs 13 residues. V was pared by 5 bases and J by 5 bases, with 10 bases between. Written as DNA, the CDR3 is TGTGCCAGCAGTCCCAGGGGTCGAAACACCATATATTTT. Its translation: CASSPRGRNTIYF.